This TCR beta chain was identified during a study of blood T cells in healthy people across ages. This clonotype was seen a few times. A much larger clone differs by one base, so this may be a read error. The use of a sample-barcoded 5' primer and a J-beta primer mix characterized a second PCR of about 7 to 12 cycles. TCRdb fed the 5' RACE reads into MiXCR, producing one record per CDR3 protein. The data hold about 650,000 distinct CDR3 sequences, with around 52% observed a single time. The authors extracted at least 6 micrograms of total RNA per sample. This CDR3 spans 16 amino acids. Trimming removed 6 bases from V and 11 bases from J; junction bases left unmatched: 18. CDR1 and CDR2 from the germline V gene are SQVTM and ANQGSEA.

The specimen was blood. The sequence came from a woman older than 75 in good health. The J gene is TRBJ2-5, the V gene TRBV29-1; 13 bases are a match to TRBD2. The CDR3: CSVVSTSGGTYNEQYF. The CDR3 DNA follows: TGCAGCGTCGTCTCGACTAGCGGGGGGACTTACAATGAGCAGTACTTC.